The clone carrying this T cell receptor beta chain has at least ten counts. Its antigen remains unknown. This CDR3 comprises 17 residues. Germline trimming cut 1 base from V and 2 bases from J; bases unmatched to any gene: 10. Germline V gene data show CDR1 as LGHNA and CDR2 as YNFKEQ. The study excluded patients with uncontrolled infection, other autoimmune disease, pregnancy or lactation. Progressors' blood was drawn at hyperthyroidism diagnosis, before ophthalmopathy symptoms. These data belong to a study of T cells in Graves' hyperthyroidism and ophthalmopathy. Study-wide results and limits: Blood also held most thyroid clonotypes expanded beyond 0.001.

The TCR beta CDR3 regions underwent amplification using RNA transcripts as the source. HTBI primers drove first-round RT-PCR of the TCR CDR3. TCRdb re-derived calls from the multiplex PCR reads in MiXCR, one entry per CDR3 protein. The sample has fewer than 200,000 distinct CDR3 sequences, over 7.5% seen once. The TCR sequence derives from a young woman with Graves' hyperthyroidism that later progressed to Graves' ophthalmopathy. The rearrangement links TRBV4-2 to TRBJ1-2; 7 bases fit TRBD1. The specimen was blood. This chain's CDR3 is CASSQGQGGGWNYGYTF. Here the CDR3 DNA reads TGTGCCAGCAGCCAAGGACAGGGAGGTGGTTGGAACTATGGCTACACCTTC.